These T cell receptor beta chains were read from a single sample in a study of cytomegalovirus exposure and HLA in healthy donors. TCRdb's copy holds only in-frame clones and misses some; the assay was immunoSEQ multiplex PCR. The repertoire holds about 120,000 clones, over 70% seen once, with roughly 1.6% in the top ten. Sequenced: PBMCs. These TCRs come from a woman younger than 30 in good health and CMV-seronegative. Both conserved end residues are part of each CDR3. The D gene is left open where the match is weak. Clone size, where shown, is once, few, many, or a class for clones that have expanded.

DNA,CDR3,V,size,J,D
TGCGCCAGCAGTCACAGGGGTGCCTCTGGAAACACCATATATTTT,CASSHRGASGNTIYF,TRBV5-1,.,TRBJ1-3,TRBD1
TGTGCCAGCTCCAAACCCGGCAGGGGGTTGCTTCAGCCCCAGCATTTT,CASSKPGRGLLQPQHF,TRBV6-6,.,TRBJ1-5,TRBD1
TGTGCCTGGCGCTCATTCCGGACAGGGGGCTTATTGGGTAATGAAAAACTGTTTTTT,CAWRSFRTGGLLGNEKLFF,TRBV30,.,TRBJ1-4,TRBD1
TGTGCCAGCACCCTTCTATTGACCGGGGAGCTGTTTTTT,CASTLLLTGELFF,TRBV28,.,TRBJ2-2,.
TGTGCCACGACGGGACAGGGCACTGAGCAGTTCTTC,CATTGQGTEQFF,TRBV10-3,.,TRBJ2-1,TRBD1
TGTGCCAGCAGTTCCCAGTCCGGGAACCACTACGAGCAGTACTTC,CASSSQSGNHYEQYF,TRBV27,.,TRBJ2-7,.
TGTGCCAGCAGCTTAGGGGCAGGTGGAAGTCAGCCCCAGCATTTT,CASSLGAGGSQPQHF,TRBV7-8,.,TRBJ1-5,.
TGTGCCTGGAGTCTCGGGAACGGGCGGGCCATAACCCAGTACTTC,CAWSLGNGRAITQYF,TRBV30,few,TRBJ2-5,.
TGTGCCAGCAGCTTAGTAGCGGGGCTACTCACAGATACGCAGTATTTT,CASSLVAGLLTDTQYF,TRBV11-2,.,TRBJ2-3,TRBD2
TGTGCCAGCAGCGGCGGGGGGTACACAGATACGCAGTATTTT,CASSGGGYTDTQYF,TRBV7-3,few,TRBJ2-3,TRBD2